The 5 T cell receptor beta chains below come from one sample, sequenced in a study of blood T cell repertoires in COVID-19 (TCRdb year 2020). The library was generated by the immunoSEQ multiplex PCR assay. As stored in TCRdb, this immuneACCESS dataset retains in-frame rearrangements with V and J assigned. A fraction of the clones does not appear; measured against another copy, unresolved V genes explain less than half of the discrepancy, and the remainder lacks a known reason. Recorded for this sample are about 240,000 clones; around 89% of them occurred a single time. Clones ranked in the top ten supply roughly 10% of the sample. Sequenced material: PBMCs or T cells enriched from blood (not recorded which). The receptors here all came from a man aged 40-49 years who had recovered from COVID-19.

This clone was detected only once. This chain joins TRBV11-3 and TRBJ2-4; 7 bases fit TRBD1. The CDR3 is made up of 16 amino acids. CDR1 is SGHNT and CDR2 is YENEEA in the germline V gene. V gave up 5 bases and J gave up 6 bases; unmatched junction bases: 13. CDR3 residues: CASSAGGQVNLNIQYF. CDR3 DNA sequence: TGTGCCAGCAGCGCTGGAGGACAGGTCAATTTAAACATTCAGTACTTC.

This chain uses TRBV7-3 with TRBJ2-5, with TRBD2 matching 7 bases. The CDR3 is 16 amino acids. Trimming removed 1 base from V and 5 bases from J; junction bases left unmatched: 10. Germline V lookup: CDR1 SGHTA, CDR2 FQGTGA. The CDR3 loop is CASSLIGRARMETQYF. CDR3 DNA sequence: TGTGCCAGCAGCTTAATTGGGAGGGCCAGGATGGAGACCCAGTACTTC.

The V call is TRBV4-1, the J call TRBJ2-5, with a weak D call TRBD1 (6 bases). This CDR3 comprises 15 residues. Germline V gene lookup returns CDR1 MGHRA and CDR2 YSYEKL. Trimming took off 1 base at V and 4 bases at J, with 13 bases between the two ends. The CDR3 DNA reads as TGCGCCAGCAGCCAAGCCCCAGACAGGTTAGAGACCCAGTACTTC. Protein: CASSQAPDRLETQYF.

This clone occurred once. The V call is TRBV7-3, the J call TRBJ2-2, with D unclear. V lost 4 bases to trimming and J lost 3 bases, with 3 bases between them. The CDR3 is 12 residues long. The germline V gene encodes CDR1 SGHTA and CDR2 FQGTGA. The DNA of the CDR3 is TGTGCCAGCAGCTCCTACACCGGGGAGCTGTTTTTT. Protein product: CASSSYTGELFF.

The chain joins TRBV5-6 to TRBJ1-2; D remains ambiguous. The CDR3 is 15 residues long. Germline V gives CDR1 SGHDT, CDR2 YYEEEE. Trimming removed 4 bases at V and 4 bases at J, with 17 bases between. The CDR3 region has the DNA TGTGCCAGCAGCCCACTCCAACAGAACAGCTATGGCTACACCTTC. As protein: CASSPLQQNSYGYTF. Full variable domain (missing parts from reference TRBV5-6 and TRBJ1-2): DAGVTQSPTHLIKTRGQQVTLRCSPKSGHDTVSWYQQALGQGPQFIFQYYEEEERQRGNFPDRFSGHQFPNYSSELNVNALLLGDSALYLCASSPLQQNSYGYTFGSGTRLTVV.